One and the same sample provided the 15 T cell receptor beta chains below, sequenced in a study of low-dose radiotherapy and immunotherapy resistance in tumors. First-strand cDNA relied on TRAV- and TRBV-specific primers spanning alpha and beta chains. Both a constant-region primer and a V-primer adapter served to amplify TCRs across about 20 PCR cycles. MiXCR, run by TCRdb on the reads, gives a single entry per CDR3 protein. The profile covers around 7,300 distinct CDR3 sequences, with around 83% appearing a single time and approximately 5.9% taken by the ten largest. The receptor source for this set is a human donor with advanced metastatic prostate, ovarian, gallbladder or colorectal cancer (not recorded which). This table probably holds off-target reads from a library built for another chain.

The V call is TRBV12-5, the J call TRBJ1-2; D is perhaps TRBD1 (5 bases). CDR3 size: 12 residues. V was clipped by 2 bases and J by 8 bases, with 9 bases between them. Germline V gene lookup returns CDR1 LGHNT and CDR2 FRNRAP. In DNA, the CDR3 is TGTGCTAGTGGTTTGAGTCCAGGGGGCTACACCTTC. It codes for CASGLSPGGYTF.

This clonotype was seen more than once but under ten times. The rearrangement uses TRBV7-2 and TRBJ2-3; possibly TRBD1 or TRBD2 for D (7 bases each). CDR3 size: 14 residues. The germline V gene encodes CDR1 SGHTA and CDR2 FQGNSA. V lost 6 bases, J lost 5 bases, and 15 bases lay in between. For the CDR3, the DNA is TGTGCCAGCAGAGGGAGGGGGCGCGTAGATACGCAGTATTTT. The encoded protein is CASRGRGRVDTQYF.

This clonotype was seen a handful of times. This chain links TRBV6-2 or TRBV6-3 with TRBJ1-3; D not resolved. V was cut by 5 bases and J by 0 bases, with 14 bases left in between. Germline CDR1 and CDR2: MNHEY and SVGEGT. The CDR3 covers 16 residues. The CDR3 nucleotides are TGTGCCAGCAGTGCCCCCGGAAAGGACTCTGGAAACACCATATATTTT. Amino acids: CASSAPGKDSGNTIYF.

The genes are TRBV6-5 and TRBJ2-7, with 7 bases matching TRBD2. Germline CDR1 MNHEY, CDR2 SVGAGI. Unmatched junction bases numbered 9, after V lost 6 bases and J lost 4 bases. The CDR3 has 14 residues. The CDR3 nucleotides are TGTGCCAGCAGCCGGGACGGGGAGGGTTACGAGCAGTACTTC. Translated, it gives CASSRDGEGYEQYF.

The chain employs TRBV7-2 and TRBJ1-6; D gene unclear. Germline CDR1 SGHTA, CDR2 FQGNSA. The CDR3 contains 15 residues. Trimming took off 7 bases at V and 6 bases at J, with 16 bases between the two ends. The CDR3 DNA follows: TGTGCCAGCACTCCTGGTGGGGTTGTTAATTCACCCCTCCACTTT. Translated: CASTPGGVVNSPLHF.

The CDR3 region is CASTPSGTGGRALHF. DNA for the CDR3: TGTGCCAGCACCCCGTCCGGGACAGGGGGTCGGGCCCTCCACTTT. The chain carries TRBV28 and TRBJ1-6, with 11 bases aligning to TRBD1. CDR1 is MDHEN and CDR2 is SYDVKM in the germline V gene. Trimming removed 7 bases from V and 14 bases from J; junction bases left unmatched: 13. The CDR3 runs 15 residues.

The V and J genes are TRBV11-2 and TRBJ2-5; 9 bases are a match to TRBD2. The V gene's germline CDR1 is SGHAT and CDR2 FQNNGV. This CDR3 spans 16 amino acids. The V gene end was trimmed by 5 bases and the J gene end by 4 bases; junction bases not matched to a gene: 11. The CDR3 is CASSPSLGGGAETQYF. CDR3 coding DNA: TGTGCCAGCAGCCCCTCCTTAGGCGGGGGGGCAGAGACCCAGTACTTC. Based on the CDR3 plus reference TRBV11-2 and TRBJ2-5, the full variable domain is EAGVAQSPRYKIIEKRQSVAFWCNPISGHATLYWYQQILGQGPKLLIQFQNNGVVDDSQLPKDRFSAERLKGVDSTLKIQPAKLEDSAVYLCASSPSLGGGAETQYFGPGTRLLVL.

The chain combines TRBV4-1 with TRBJ2-7; 10 bases line up with TRBD1. Germline V CDR1 and CDR2: MGHRA, YSYEKL. V lost 4 bases and J lost 3; bases outside the gene matches: 12. The CDR3 is made up of 17 amino acids. The CDR3 is CASSPQGGTGDDYEQYF. The CDR3, as DNA: TGCGCCAGCAGCCCACAGGGCGGGACAGGGGACGACTACGAGCAGTACTTC.

Written as DNA, the CDR3 is TGTGCCAGCAGCAGCTCGTCCCCAGATACGCAGTATTTT. Translating gives CASSSSSPDTQYF. The chain links TRBV5-6 to TRBJ2-3; D gene unclear. The CDR3 runs to 13 residues. Trimming removed 4 bases from V and 4 bases from J, with 10 bases in between. Germline CDR1 reads SGHDT; CDR2 reads YYEEEE.

The chain has TRBV4-1 and TRBJ2-7; a weak D match, TRBD2 (6 bases). The CDR3 runs 16 residues. Germline V gene sequence: CDR1 MGHRA, CDR2 YSYEKL. The V end lost 1 base, the J end lost 3 bases, and 16 bases lay between the germline ends. CDR3: CASSQVVSGGNYEQYF. As DNA, the CDR3 is TGCGCCAGCAGCCAAGTTGTAAGTGGGGGGAACTACGAGCAGTACTTC.

This clonotype was recorded once. The V call is TRBV6-6, the J call TRBJ1-6, with D uncertain. V lost 0 bases to trimming and J lost 9 bases, with 15 bases between them. CDR3 length equals 16 residues. Germline CDR1 and CDR2: MNHNY and SVGAGI (reference sequence). CDR3 nucleotide sequence: TGTGCCAGCAGTTACTCGATTTACAGTTTCGGTTCACCCCTCCACTTT. Residues: CASSYSIYSFGSPLHF.

This clonotype is a singleton in its sample. This rearrangement joins TRBV28 to TRBJ2-5; D may match TRBD1 or TRBD2 (6 bases each). Germline V lookup: CDR1 MDHEN, CDR2 SYDVKM. V dropped 7 bases and J dropped 5 bases, with 23 bases sitting between them. CDR3 length: 16 residues. CDR3: CASTRMIAGEVETQYF. The CDR3 DNA is TGTGCCAGCACACGTATGATCGCAGGGGAGGTGGAGACCCAGTACTTC. Together with reference TRBV28 and TRBJ2-5, the CDR3 gives the full variable domain: DVKVTQSSRYLVKRTGEKVFLECVQDMDHENMFWYRQDPGLGLRLIYFSYDVKMKEKGDIPEGYSVSREKKERFSLILESASTNQTSMYLCASTRMIAGEVETQYFGPGTRLLVL.

The V call is TRBV2, the J call TRBJ1-1; D unclear. V was pared by 5 bases and J by 0 bases, with 1 base between. The CDR3 has 11 amino acids. CDR1 is SNHLY, CDR2 FYNNEI, per germline. The CDR3 region is CASSLNTEAFF. The DNA for the CDR3 is TGTGCCAGCAGTTTGAACACTGAAGCTTTCTTT.

V gene TRBV6-1 combines with J gene TRBJ2-5, with 8 bases that match TRBD2. From germline, CDR1 is MNHNS and CDR2 SASEGT. J gave up 1 base and V 4 bases, and 2 bases lay outside the gene matches. CDR3 length equals 14 residues. The CDR3 sequence: CASSGSGGQETQYF. The CDR3, as DNA: TGTGCCAGCAGTGGGAGCGGGGGCCAAGAGACCCAGTACTTC.

The CDR3 reads CASQEQGSWNTEAFF. The CDR3 nucleotides are TGCGCCAGTCAGGAACAGGGGTCCTGGAACACTGAAGCTTTCTTT. The chain joins TRBV5-1 to TRBJ1-1; 7 bases fit TRBD1. The V segment lost 8 bases and the J segment 1 base; nucleotides outside the gene matches: 11. Germline V lookup: CDR1 SGHRS, CDR2 YFSETQ. The CDR3 runs 15 residues.